These 2 T cell receptor beta chains were all obtained from the same sample, sequenced in a study of cytomegalovirus exposure and HLA in healthy donors. Use of 60 Vbeta and 13 Jbeta primers characterized the PCR. Measured with immunoSEQ multiplex PCR; TCRdb has only the in-frame clones, and not every one. The repertoire holds 150,000 to 200,000 clones, with roughly 80% as singletons. Sequenced: PBMCs. All receptors derive from a human donor in good health.

This rearrangement joins TRBV4-2 to TRBJ2-5; tentative D call: TRBD2 (5 bases). The CDR3 runs 13 residues. Trimming removed 6 bases from V and 4 bases from J, with 12 bases in between. Germline lookup yields CDR1 LGHNA and CDR2 YNFKEQ. The CDR3 DNA sequence: TGTGCCAGCAGTTCGAGGACTGGAGAGACCCAGTACTTC. Translation gives CASSSRTGETQYF.

The genes are TRBV5-5 and TRBJ1-5; 7 bases match TRBD1. V was pared by 4 bases and J by 2 bases, with 6 bases of the junction left unmatched. The germline V gene has CDR1 SGHKS and CDR2 YYEKEE (reference sequence). There are 15 residues in the CDR3. This CDR3 is CASSPQDRGNQPQHF. In DNA form, the CDR3 reads TGTGCCAGCAGCCCTCAAGACAGGGGCAATCAGCCCCAGCATTTT.